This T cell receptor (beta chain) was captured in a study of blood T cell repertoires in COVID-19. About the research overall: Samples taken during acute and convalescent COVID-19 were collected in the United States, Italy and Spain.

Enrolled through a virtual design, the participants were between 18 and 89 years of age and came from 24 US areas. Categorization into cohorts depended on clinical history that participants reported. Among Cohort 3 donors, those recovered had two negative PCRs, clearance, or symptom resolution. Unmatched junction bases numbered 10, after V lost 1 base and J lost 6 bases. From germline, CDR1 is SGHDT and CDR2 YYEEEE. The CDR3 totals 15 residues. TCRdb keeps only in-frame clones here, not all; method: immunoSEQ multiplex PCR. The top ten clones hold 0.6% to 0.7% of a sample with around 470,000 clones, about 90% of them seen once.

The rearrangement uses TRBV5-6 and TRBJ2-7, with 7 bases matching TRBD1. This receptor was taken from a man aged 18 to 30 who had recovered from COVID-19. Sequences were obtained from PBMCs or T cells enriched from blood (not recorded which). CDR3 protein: CASSLFDRDEGEQYF. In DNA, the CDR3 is TGTGCCAGCAGCTTGTTCGACAGGGATGAGGGCGAGCAGTACTTC.